This T cell receptor beta chain is from a study of blood T cell repertoires in COVID-19. Study-level background: Researchers got acute and convalescent COVID-19 samples from the United States, Italy and Spain.

Germline loops: CDR1 SGDLS, CDR2 YYNGEE. This CDR3 comprises 17 residues. V was clipped by 4 bases and J by 6 bases; unmatched bases: 17. Clones were sequenced by immunoSEQ multiplex PCR, and TCRdb holds only the in-frame ones, with some missing. Of more than 15,000 clones in the sample, 87% were seen once. The chain is built from TRBV9 and TRBJ2-3, with 7 bases fitting TRBD2. Material: peripheral blood. This clonotype originated in a man aged 50-59 years with active COVID-19. The CDR3 coding sequence is TGTGCCAGCAGCCCCCGTGCCCCGGGCGGGAGCATCGATACGCAGTATTTT. It specifies CASSPRAPGGSIDTQYF.